This record looks at one T cell receptor beta chain sequence and its context. What it binds is not known. The data are from a study of T cells in Graves' hyperthyroidism and ophthalmopathy. Per the germline V gene, CDR1 is MGHRA and CDR2 is YSYEKL. CDR3 length: 19 amino acids. V was pared by 0 bases and J by 1 base, with 10 bases of the junction left unmatched. TCR beta CDR3 regions were amplified from RNA transcripts. Using the HTBI primer set, a first-round RT-PCR was run on the TCR CDR3. TCRdb processed the multiplex PCR reads anew with MiXCR; each CDR3 protein has one entry. The table includes roughly 350,000 distinct CDR3 sequences, roughly an eighth detected once. Study results and limitations: Model output signaled ophthalmopathy a median around 6.9 months ahead of onset.

Orbital computed tomography, thyroid ultrasound, serum thyroxine and TRAb, and clinical symptoms together informed the diagnoses. Fresh peripheral blood, about 9.6 ml, yielded the PBMCs. The sequenced sample consisted of blood. The chain recombines TRBV4-1 with TRBJ2-3; 10 positions match TRBD1. The receptor was derived from a woman between 35 and 50 years old with Graves' ophthalmopathy. DNA of the CDR3: TGCGCCAGCAGCCAAGATCCCGGACAGGGGGTATTTGGCACAGATACGCAGTATTTT. Encoded protein: CASSQDPGQGVFGTDTQYF.